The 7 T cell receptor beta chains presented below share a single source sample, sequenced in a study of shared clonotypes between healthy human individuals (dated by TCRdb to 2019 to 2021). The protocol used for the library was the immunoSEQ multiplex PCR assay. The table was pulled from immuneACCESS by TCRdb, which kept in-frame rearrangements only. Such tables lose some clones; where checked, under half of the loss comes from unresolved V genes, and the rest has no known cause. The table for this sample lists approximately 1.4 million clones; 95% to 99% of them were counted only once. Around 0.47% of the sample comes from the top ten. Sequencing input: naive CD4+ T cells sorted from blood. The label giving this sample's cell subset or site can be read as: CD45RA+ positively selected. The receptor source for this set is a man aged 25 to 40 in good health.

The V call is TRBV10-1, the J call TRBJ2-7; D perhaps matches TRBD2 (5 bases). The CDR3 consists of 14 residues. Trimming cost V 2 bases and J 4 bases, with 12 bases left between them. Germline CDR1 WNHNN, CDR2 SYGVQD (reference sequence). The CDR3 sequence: CASSELPSGYEQYF. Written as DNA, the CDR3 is TGCGCCAGCAGTGAGCTGCCAAGCGGATACGAGCAGTACTTC.

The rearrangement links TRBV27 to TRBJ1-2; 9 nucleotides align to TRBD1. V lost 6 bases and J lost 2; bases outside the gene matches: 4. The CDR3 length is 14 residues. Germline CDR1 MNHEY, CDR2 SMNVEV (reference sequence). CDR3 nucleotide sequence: TGTGCCAGCAGCCGACAGGGGGGAAACTATGGCTACACCTTC. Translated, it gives CASSRQGGNYGYTF.

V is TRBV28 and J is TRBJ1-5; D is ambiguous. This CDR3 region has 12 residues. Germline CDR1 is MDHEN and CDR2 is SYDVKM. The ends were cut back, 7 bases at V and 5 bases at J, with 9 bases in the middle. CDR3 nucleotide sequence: TGTGCCAGCAATGACCTAGATCAGCCCCAGCATTTT. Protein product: CASNDLDQPQHF.

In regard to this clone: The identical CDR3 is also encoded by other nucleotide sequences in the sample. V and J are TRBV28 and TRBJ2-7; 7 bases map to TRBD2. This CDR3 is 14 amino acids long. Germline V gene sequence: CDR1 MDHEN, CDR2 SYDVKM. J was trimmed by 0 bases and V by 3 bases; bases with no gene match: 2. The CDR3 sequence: CASSFGGSSYEQYF. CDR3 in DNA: TGTGCCAGCAGTTTCGGGGGGTCCTCCTACGAGCAGTACTTC.

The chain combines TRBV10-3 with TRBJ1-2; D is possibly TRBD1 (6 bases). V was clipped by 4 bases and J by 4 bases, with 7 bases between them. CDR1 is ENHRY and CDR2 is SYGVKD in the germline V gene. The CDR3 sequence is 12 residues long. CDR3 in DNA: TGTGCCATCAGTGGGACAGCCTATGGCTACACCTTC. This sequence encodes CAISGTAYGYTF.

The CDR3 DNA sequence: TGTGCCAGCAGCTTAGATATGCATAGCAATCAGCCCCAGCATTTT. Translation: CASSLDMHSNQPQHF. The chain combines TRBV7-2 with TRBJ1-5; unclear D gene. The length of the CDR3 is 15 residues. V was shortened by 1 base and J by 0 bases, with 7 bases between the two germline ends. Germline CDR1 reads SGHTA; CDR2 reads FQGNSA.

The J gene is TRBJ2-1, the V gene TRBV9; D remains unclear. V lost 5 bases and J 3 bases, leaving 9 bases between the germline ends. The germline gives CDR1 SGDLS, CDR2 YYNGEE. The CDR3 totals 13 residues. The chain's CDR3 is CASSADRYNEQFF. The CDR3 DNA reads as TGTGCCAGCAGTGCGGACCGCTACAATGAGCAGTTCTTC. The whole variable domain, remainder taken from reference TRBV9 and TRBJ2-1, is DSGVTQTPKHLITATGQRVTLRCSPRSGDLSVYWYQQSLDQGLQFLIQYYNGEERAKGNILERFSAQQFPDLHSELNLSSLELGDSALYFCASSADRYNEQFFGPGTRLTVL.